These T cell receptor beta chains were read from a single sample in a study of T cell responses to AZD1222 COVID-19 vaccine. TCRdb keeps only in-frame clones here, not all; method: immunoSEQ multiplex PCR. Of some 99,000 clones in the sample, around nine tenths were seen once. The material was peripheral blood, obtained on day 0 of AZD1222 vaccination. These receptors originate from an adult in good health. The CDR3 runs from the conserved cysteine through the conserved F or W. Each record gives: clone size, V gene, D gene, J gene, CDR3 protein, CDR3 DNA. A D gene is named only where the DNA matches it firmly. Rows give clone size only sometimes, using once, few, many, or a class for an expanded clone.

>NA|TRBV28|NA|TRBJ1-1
CASSFLDTMNTEAFF
TGTGCCAGCAGTTTCCTTGACACCATGAACACTGAAGCTTTCTTT
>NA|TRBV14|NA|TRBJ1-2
CASSQDRGYGYTF
TGTGCCAGCAGCCAAGATCGGGGGTATGGCTACACCTTC
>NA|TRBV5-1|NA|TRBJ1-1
CASSFRGGTEAFF
TGCGCCAGCAGCTTCAGGGGTGGCACTGAAGCTTTCTTT
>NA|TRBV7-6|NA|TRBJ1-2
CASSLADGAGRNGYTF
TGTGCCAGCAGCTTAGCCGACGGAGCAGGGAGGAATGGCTACACCTTC
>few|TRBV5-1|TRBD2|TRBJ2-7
CASSGRGTSVPSYEQYF
TGCGCCAGCAGCGGGAGAGGGACTAGCGTGCCCTCCTACGAGCAGTACTTC
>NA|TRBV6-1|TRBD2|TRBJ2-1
CASSEAASGGAYNEQFF
TGTGCCAGCAGTGAAGCGGCTAGCGGGGGGGCGTACAATGAGCAGTTCTTC
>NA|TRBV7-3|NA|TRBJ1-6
CASSLGGSLNSPLHF
TGTGCCAGCAGCTTAGGAGGGTCCCTTAATTCACCCCTCCACTTT
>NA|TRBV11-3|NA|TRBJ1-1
CASSLSWDTTEAFF
TGTGCCAGCAGCTTATCCTGGGATACCACTGAAGCTTTCTTT
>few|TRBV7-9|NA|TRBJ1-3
CASSFPAGRGNTIYF
TGTGCCAGCAGCTTCCCGGCAGGGAGGGGAAACACCATATATTTT
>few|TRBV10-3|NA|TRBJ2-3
CAISEFKDTQYF
TGTGCCATCAGTGAATTCAAGGATACGCAGTATTTT
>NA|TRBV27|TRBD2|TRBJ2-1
CASSLGSSGGDEQFF
TGTGCCAGCAGTTTAGGGTCTAGCGGGGGGGATGAGCAGTTCTTC
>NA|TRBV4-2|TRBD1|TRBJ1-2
CASSRSQGRGHGYTF
TGTGCCAGCAGCCGCAGTCAGGGCAGGGGGCATGGCTACACCTTC
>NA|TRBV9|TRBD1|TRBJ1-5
CASSGDRGNQPQHF
TGTGCCAGCAGCGGGGACAGGGGGAATCAGCCCCAGCATTTT
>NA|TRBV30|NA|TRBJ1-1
CACYGAMNTEAFF
TGTGCCTGCTACGGCGCCATGAACACTGAAGCTTTCTTT
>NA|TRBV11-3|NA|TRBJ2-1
CASSHQEGWGHNEQFF
TGTGCCAGCAGCCACCAGGAGGGGTGGGGCCACAATGAGCAGTTCTTC
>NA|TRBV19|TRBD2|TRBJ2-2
CASSILAGEHGELFF
TGTGCCAGTAGTATTCTAGCGGGAGAACACGGGGAGCTGTTTTTT
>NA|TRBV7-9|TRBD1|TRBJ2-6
CASSEWDRDSGANVLTF
TGTGCCAGCAGCGAATGGGACAGGGACTCCGGGGCCAACGTCCTGACTTTC
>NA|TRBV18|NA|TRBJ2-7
CASSPNGYEQYF
TGTGCCAGCTCACCCAACGGGTACGAGCAGTACTTC
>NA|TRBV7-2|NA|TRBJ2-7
CASSPRAPNYEQYF
TGTGCCAGCAGCCCGAGGGCACCAAACTACGAGCAGTACTTC
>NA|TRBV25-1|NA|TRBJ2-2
CASSEGIGMNTGELFF
TGTGCCAGCAGTGAAGGGATAGGGATGAACACCGGGGAGCTGTTTTTT
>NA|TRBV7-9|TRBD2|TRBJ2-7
CASSRTSGERQYF
TGTGCCAGCAGCCGGACTAGCGGGGAAAGGCAGTACTTC
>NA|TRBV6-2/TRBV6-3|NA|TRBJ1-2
CASSNPGFYGYTF
TGTGCCAGCAGTAACCCAGGGTTTTATGGCTACACCTTC
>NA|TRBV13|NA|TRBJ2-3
CASRLRTRPDTQYF
TGTGCCAGCAGACTAAGGACCAGGCCCGATACGCAGTATTTT
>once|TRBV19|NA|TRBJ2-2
CASKYGAANTGELFF
TGTGCCAGCAAGTACGGGGCAGCGAACACCGGGGAGCTGTTTTTT
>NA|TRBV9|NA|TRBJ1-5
CASSVTAGTNQPQHF
TGTGCCAGCAGCGTAACGGCGGGTACTAATCAGCCCCAGCATTTT
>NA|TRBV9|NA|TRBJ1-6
CASSVAGATGSSPLHF
TGTGCCAGCAGCGTAGCCGGGGCGACAGGCTCTTCACCCCTCCACTTT
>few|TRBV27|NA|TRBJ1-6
CASSLTGGGSSYNSPLHF
TGTGCCAGCAGCCTTACCGGGGGTGGGTCATCCTATAATTCACCCCTCCACTTT
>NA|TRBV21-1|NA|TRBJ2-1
CASSTWGPIRDEQFF
TGTGCCAGCAGCACTTGGGGCCCCATTAGGGATGAGCAGTTCTTC